This T cell receptor (beta chain) was observed in a study of T cells in Graves' hyperthyroidism and ophthalmopathy. Germline values: CDR1 SGHRS, CDR2 YFSETQ. This CDR3 is 15 amino acids long. The V end was cut by 3 bases, the J end by 0 bases, with 10 bases between. This clonotype was observed at least ten times. TCR beta CDR3 regions were amplified from RNA transcripts. The primer set for the first-round RT-PCR of the TCR CDR3 was HTBI. TCRdb redid the calling of the multiplex PCR reads with MiXCR, one entry per CDR3 protein. This sample carries about 640,000 distinct CDR3 sequences, under 25% of them seen once, and the ten largest clones take approximately 30%.

The material sequenced was blood. This receptor was obtained from a man aged 30 to 39 with Graves' ophthalmopathy. This rearrangement joins TRBV5-1 to TRBJ2-1; D possibly uses TRBD1 or TRBD2 (6 bases each). CDR3 residues: CASSWGAYSYNEQFF. The CDR3 DNA sequence: TGCGCCAGCAGCTGGGGGGCCTACTCCTACAATGAGCAGTTCTTC.